The 21 T cell receptor beta chains in this list originate from one sample, sequenced in a study of CD8+ T cells in alopecia areata. cDNA reverse transcribed from extracted RNA served as the sequencing template. TCRdb's table, derived via immunoSEQ multiplex PCR, lists solely in-frame clones and lacks some. Found here are 100,000 to 150,000 clones, around 49% of them singletons; the top ten hold roughly a sixth. The starting material was CD8+ T cells sorted from blood, obtained at week 0. These receptors were collected from a human donor with alopecia areata.

DNA for the CDR3: TGTGCCTGGAGCCGGGGTTACGAGCAGTACTTC. It specifies CAWSRGYEQYF. This chain joins TRBV30 and TRBJ2-5, with a tentative D call TRBD2 (5 bases). Judging by the DNA end, TRBJ2-7 fits better; the J call may be wrong. CDR1 and CDR2 (germline): GTSNPN, SVGIG (reference sequence). This CDR3 has 11 residues.

The chain combines TRBV6-5 with TRBJ1-5; D unresolved. The CDR3 extends over 13 amino acids. V was trimmed by 4 bases and J by 9 bases, leaving 13 bases between them. Germline V gene lookup returns CDR1 MNHEY and CDR2 SVGAGI. CDR3 bases: TGTGCCAGCAGTTCCACTGGGAGTAGGCCCCAGCATTTT. This codes for CASSSTGSRPQHF.

The chain has TRBV10-2 and TRBJ1-1; D remains ambiguous. Germline V gives CDR1 WSHSY, CDR2 SAAADI. The CDR3 is 12 residues long. V lost 3 bases, J lost 4 bases, and 6 bases lay in between. The CDR3 loop reads CASSEWGTEAFF. CDR3 in DNA: TGCGCCAGCAGTGAATGGGGCACTGAAGCTTTCTTT.

The table lists this clone with a count of one. The V gene is TRBV5-1, the J gene TRBJ2-1; TRBD1 matches 7 bases. Per germline, CDR1 SGHRS and CDR2 YFSETQ. The CDR3 totals 14 residues. V trimming: 2 bases; J trimming: 6 bases; junction bases outside the gene matches: 5. The CDR3 DNA reads TGCGCCAGCAGCTTTGGGGGACAGCCCAATGAGCAGTTCTTC. As protein: CASSFGGQPNEQFF.

J is TRBJ2-3 and V is TRBV29-1; 9 bases align to TRBD1. V shed 0 bases and J 6 bases; nucleotides not matched to a gene: 7. CDR1 is SQVTM and CDR2 is ANQGSEA in the germline V gene. This CDR3 has 15 amino acids. The CDR3 region is CSVEEGQGAPDTQYF. DNA for the CDR3: TGCAGCGTTGAAGAGGGACAGGGTGCCCCCGATACGCAGTATTTT.

This chain links TRBV13 with TRBJ2-2, with TRBD1 identical over 9 bases. The CDR3 sequence is 16 residues long. With V trimmed by 5 bases and J by 4 bases, 8 bases remained unmatched. Germline V gene data show CDR1 as PRHDT and CDR2 as FYEKMQ (reference sequence). CDR3 in amino acids: CASSPLGQGTTGELFF. CDR3 nucleotide sequence: TGTGCCAGCAGCCCGCTAGGACAGGGGACCACCGGGGAGCTGTTTTTT. The full variable domain, in which reference TRBV13 and TRBJ2-2 provide the parts outside the CDR3, is AAGVIQSPRHLIKEKRETATLKCYPIPRHDTVYWYQQGPGQDPQFLISFYEKMQSDKGSIPDRFSAQQFSDYHSELNMSSLELGDSALYFCASSPLGQGTTGELFFGEGSRLTVL.

This clone was seen only a few times. The V and J genes are TRBV5-4 and TRBJ2-2; 7 positions match TRBD1. Unmatched junction bases numbered 3, after V lost 1 base and J lost 3 bases. Germline lookup yields CDR1 SGHNT and CDR2 YYREEE (reference sequence). CDR3 length equals 15 residues. This CDR3 reads CASSLTGVDTGELFF. DNA of the CDR3: TGTGCCAGCAGCTTGACAGGGGTGGACACCGGGGAGCTGTTTTTT.

This clone was observed a single time. The chain carries TRBV7-2 and TRBJ2-7; D possibly corresponds to TRBD2 (6 bases). The V end was cut by 5 bases, the J end by 3 bases, with 17 bases between. The CDR3 is 15 residues long. Germline CDR1 reads SGHTA; CDR2 reads FQGNSA. CDR3 DNA: TGTGCCAGCAGCCACCCGGGACTTCCCGGCTACGAGCAGTACTTC. Amino acid sequence: CASSHPGLPGYEQYF.

This clone was seen a few times. The chain has TRBV27 and TRBJ1-1; D is perhaps TRBD1 (6 bases). The CDR3 has 13 residues. V was shortened by 11 bases and J by 5 bases, with 18 bases between the two germline ends. Germline loops: CDR1 MNHEY, CDR2 SMNVEV (reference sequence). The CDR3 protein is CASRAGASTEAFF. DNA of the CDR3: TGTGCCTCGCGCGCGGGGGCGAGTACTGAAGCTTTCTTT.

The chain is built from TRBV7-9 and TRBJ1-1; D may be TRBD1 (5 bases). CDR3 length: 13 residues. Germline loops: CDR1 SEHNR, CDR2 FQNEAQ (reference sequence). V lost 5 bases and J lost 4, with 11 bases in between. Here the CDR3 DNA reads TGTGCCAGCAGCCCCCAGGGATCCACTGAAGCTTTCTTT. Protein sequence: CASSPQGSTEAFF.

V and J are TRBV9 and TRBJ2-3, with 8 positions matching TRBD2. Losses at the gene ends were 3 bases for V and 2 bases for J; bases not matched to a gene: 8. This CDR3 has 16 amino acids. CDR1 and CDR2 (germline): SGDLS, YYNGEE. The CDR3 DNA follows: TGTGCCAGCAGCGCCTTCATTAGCGGGGACACAGATACGCAGTATTTT. Its protein is CASSAFISGDTDTQYF.

This clone occurred a few times. The chain recombines TRBV27 with TRBJ1-6; a weak D match, TRBD1 (6 bases). There are 13 residues in the CDR3. The V and J ends lost 4 bases and 7 bases respectively, with 8 bases between them. In germline, CDR1 is MNHEY, CDR2 SMNVEV (reference sequence). The CDR3 reads CASSSRGNSPLHF. The DNA for the CDR3 is TGTGCCAGCAGTTCAAGGGGGAATTCACCCCTCCACTTT.

V gene TRBV6-5 combines with J gene TRBJ1-1; D is unresolved. CDR1 is MNHEY and CDR2 is SVGAGI in the germline V gene. Deletions cut 2 bases from V and 0 bases from J, with 10 bases between. This CDR3 contains 15 residues. The CDR3 loop reads CASSYGEIMNTEAFF. DNA for the CDR3: TGTGCCAGCAGTTACGGGGAAATCATGAACACTGAAGCTTTCTTT.

This clone was counted a few times. This chain connects TRBV30 to TRBJ1-1, with D hard to call. Germline V gene lookup returns CDR1 GTSNPN and CDR2 SVGIG (reference sequence). Trimming pared 0 bases from V and 3 bases from J, leaving 8 bases between. This CDR3 has 13 amino acids. The CDR3 spells CAWSVAGYTEAFF. Here the CDR3 DNA reads TGTGCCTGGAGTGTCGCGGGGTACACTGAAGCTTTCTTT.

This sequence joins TRBV13 and TRBJ1-1, with D possibly TRBD1 on 5 matching bases. Germline V gene data show CDR1 as PRHDT and CDR2 as FYEKMQ (reference sequence). V shed 5 bases and J shed 1 base, with 14 bases lying between them. The CDR3 has 15 residues. Here the CDR3 reads CASSLGGARNTEAFF. Written as DNA, the CDR3 is TGTGCCAGCAGCCTCGGTGGGGCGCGGAACACTGAAGCTTTCTTT.

The chain uses TRBV6-5 and TRBJ2-3; the match to TRBD2 covers 8 bases. Unmatched junction bases numbered 4, after V lost 3 bases and J lost 2 bases. The CDR3 is made up of 15 amino acids. Germline V gene lookup returns CDR1 MNHEY and CDR2 SVGAGI. The CDR3 DNA reads as TGTGCCAGCAGTTATAGCGGGGTGAACACAGATACGCAGTATTTT. Translated, it gives CASSYSGVNTDTQYF.

This chain links TRBV5-6 with TRBJ1-2; D call uncertain. With 0 bases removed from V and 6 bases from J, the gap between germline ends came to 12 bases. Per germline, CDR1 SGHDT and CDR2 YYEEEE. This CDR3 region has 14 residues. CDR3: CASSLEMAVHGYTF. CDR3 nucleotide sequence: TGTGCCAGCAGCTTGGAAATGGCAGTGCATGGCTACACCTTC.

This clone appeared many times. Other DNA variants within this sample encode the same CDR3. The chain links TRBV19 to TRBJ1-5; possibly TRBD1 for D (5 bases). The germline V gene encodes CDR1 LNHDA and CDR2 SQIVND (reference sequence). Trimming cost V 3 bases and J 0 bases, with 6 bases left between them. The CDR3 is made up of 14 amino acids. The chain's CDR3 is CASSIRDSNQPQHF. CDR3 in DNA: TGTGCCAGTAGTATCAGGGATAGCAATCAGCCCCAGCATTTT.

This clone was recorded a few times. The same CDR3 arises from other DNA sequences in this sample as well. The rearrangement uses TRBV6-5 and TRBJ1-6; a weak D match, TRBD1 (5 bases). There are 13 residues in the CDR3. Germline CDR1 and CDR2: MNHEY and SVGAGI. Trimming left V 2 bases short and J 7 bases short, with 6 bases between. The CDR3, as DNA: TGTGCCAGCAGTTACGAGGGGAATTCACCCCTCCACTTT. Amino acids: CASSYEGNSPLHF.

This clone has only a few counts. The rearrangement uses TRBV29-1 and TRBJ1-3; D might be TRBD1 (6 bases). The CDR3 contains 15 residues. With 4 bases removed from V and 0 bases from J, the gap between germline ends came to 13 bases. The germline V gene encodes CDR1 SQVTM and CDR2 ANQGSEA. The DNA of the CDR3 is TGCAGCGTTGCGACCGGGACACCCTCTGGAAACACCATATATTTT. It translates to CSVATGTPSGNTIYF.

This chain links TRBV4-2 with TRBJ1-6, with D unresolved. Germline-derived CDR1 and CDR2 are LGHNA and YNFKEQ. This CDR3 is 14 amino acids long. Trimming cost V 0 bases and J 9 bases, with 9 bases left between them. CDR3 in amino acids: CASSQEDNFSPLHF. In nucleotides, the CDR3 is TGTGCCAGCAGCCAAGAAGACAACTTTTCACCCCTCCACTTT.